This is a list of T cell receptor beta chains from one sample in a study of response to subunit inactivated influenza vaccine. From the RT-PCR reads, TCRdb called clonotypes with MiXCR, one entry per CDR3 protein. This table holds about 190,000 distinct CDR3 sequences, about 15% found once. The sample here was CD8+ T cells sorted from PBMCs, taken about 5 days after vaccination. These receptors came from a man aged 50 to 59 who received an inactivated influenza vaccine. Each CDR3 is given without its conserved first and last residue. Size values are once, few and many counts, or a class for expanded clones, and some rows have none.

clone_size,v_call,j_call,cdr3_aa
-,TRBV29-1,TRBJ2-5,SVETRGKQETQY
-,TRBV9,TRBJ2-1,ASSVGLANEQF
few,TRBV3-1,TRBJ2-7,ASSQGDGAYEQY
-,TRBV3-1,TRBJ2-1,ASSVQGYNEQF
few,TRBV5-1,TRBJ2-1,ASRGSSSYNEQF
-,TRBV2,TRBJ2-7,ASSGTSGGRGAQY
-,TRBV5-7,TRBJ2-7,ASSLGDEVEEQY
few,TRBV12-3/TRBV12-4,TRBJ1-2,ASSFHRGNYGYT
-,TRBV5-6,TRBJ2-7,ASSLAGVAYEQY
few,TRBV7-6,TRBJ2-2,ASSTRNPLAGGSGAGELF
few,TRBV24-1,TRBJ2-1,ATSDPWDASAYNEQF
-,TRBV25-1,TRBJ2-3,AAGTETSTDTQY
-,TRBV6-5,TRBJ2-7,ASSYSTRSYEQY
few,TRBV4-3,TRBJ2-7,ASSLTGTAGDEQY
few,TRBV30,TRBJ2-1,AWSISGSVYNEQF
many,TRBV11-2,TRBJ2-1,ASSLVASVSYNEQF
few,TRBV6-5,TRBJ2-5,ASSDREETQY
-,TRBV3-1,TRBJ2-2,ASSQGGTSATNTGELF
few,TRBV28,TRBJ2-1,ASSLGLGFGEQF
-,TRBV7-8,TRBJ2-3,ASSFGTSGTGDTQY
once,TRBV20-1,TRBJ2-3,SASGLAGGLGGTDTQY
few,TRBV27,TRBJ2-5,ASSGRAQQETQY
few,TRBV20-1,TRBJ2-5,SARPGLAAQETQY